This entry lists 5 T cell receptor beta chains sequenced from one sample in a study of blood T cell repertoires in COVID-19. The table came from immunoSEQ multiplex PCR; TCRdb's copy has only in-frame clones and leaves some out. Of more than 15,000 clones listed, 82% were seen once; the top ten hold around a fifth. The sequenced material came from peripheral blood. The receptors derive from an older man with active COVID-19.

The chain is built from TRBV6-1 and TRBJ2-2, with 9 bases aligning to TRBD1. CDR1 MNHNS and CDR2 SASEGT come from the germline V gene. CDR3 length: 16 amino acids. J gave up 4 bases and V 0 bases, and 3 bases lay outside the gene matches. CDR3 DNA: TGTGCCAGCAGTGAAGCCGGGACAGGGAGCACCGGGGAGCTGTTTTTT. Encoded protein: CASSEAGTGSTGELFF.

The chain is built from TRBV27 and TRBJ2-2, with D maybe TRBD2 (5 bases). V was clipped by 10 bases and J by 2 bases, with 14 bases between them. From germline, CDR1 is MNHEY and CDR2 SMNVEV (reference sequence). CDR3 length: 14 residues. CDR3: CATYARGNTGELFF. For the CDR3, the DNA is TGTGCCACCTACGCCCGGGGAAACACCGGGGAGCTGTTTTTT.

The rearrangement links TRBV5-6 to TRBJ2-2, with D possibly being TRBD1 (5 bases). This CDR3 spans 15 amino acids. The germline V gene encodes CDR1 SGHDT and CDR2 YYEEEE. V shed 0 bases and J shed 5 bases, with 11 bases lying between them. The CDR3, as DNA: TGTGCCAGCAGCTTGGTACGGACACCAACCGGGGAGCTGTTTTTT. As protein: CASSLVRTPTGELFF.

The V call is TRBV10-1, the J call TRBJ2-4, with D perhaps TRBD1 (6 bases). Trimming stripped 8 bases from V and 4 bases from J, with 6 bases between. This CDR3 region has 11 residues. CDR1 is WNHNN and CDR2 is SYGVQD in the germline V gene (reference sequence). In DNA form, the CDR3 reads TGCGCCAGCGGGACAAAAAACATTCAGTACTTC. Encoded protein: CASGTKNIQYF.

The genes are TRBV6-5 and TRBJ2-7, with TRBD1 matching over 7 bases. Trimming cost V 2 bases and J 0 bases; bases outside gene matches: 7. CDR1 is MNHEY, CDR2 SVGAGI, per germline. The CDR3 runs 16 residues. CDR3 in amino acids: CASSYTGTVGSYEQYF. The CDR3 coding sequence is TGTGCCAGCAGTTACACTGGGACAGTGGGCTCCTACGAGCAGTACTTC.